This section outlines one T cell receptor beta chain sequence together with its context. Its antigen is currently unknown. TCRdb re-derived calls from the reads in MiXCR, one entry per CDR3 protein. The sample records 200,000 to 300,000 distinct CDR3 sequences, roughly 13% being singletons. Trimming pared 10 bases from V and 0 bases from J, leaving 12 bases between. The CDR3 has 13 amino acids. CDR1 and CDR2 (germline): ENHRY, SYGVKD. This specimen belongs to a study of T cell repertoires in cytomegalovirus infection. Study details: In public TCR beta signatures, there were indications of both CMV infection and matching HLA type. General observations from the study: Carriers of CMV and the relevant HLA type were discriminated by public TCR beta frequency. HLA-C-restricted CMV-specific TCR beta clonotypes were dominant in the ex vivo response.

The chain employs TRBV10-3 and TRBJ1-1, with D possibly TRBD1 on 6 matching bases. Sequencing used PBMCs. The TCR originated in a human donor in good health (CMV status not recorded). Some clones in this sample may be carry-over from other donors' samples. This CDR3 is CATHRGVNTEAFF. Written as DNA, the CDR3 is TGTGCCACCCATAGGGGGGTGAACACTGAAGCTTTCTTT.